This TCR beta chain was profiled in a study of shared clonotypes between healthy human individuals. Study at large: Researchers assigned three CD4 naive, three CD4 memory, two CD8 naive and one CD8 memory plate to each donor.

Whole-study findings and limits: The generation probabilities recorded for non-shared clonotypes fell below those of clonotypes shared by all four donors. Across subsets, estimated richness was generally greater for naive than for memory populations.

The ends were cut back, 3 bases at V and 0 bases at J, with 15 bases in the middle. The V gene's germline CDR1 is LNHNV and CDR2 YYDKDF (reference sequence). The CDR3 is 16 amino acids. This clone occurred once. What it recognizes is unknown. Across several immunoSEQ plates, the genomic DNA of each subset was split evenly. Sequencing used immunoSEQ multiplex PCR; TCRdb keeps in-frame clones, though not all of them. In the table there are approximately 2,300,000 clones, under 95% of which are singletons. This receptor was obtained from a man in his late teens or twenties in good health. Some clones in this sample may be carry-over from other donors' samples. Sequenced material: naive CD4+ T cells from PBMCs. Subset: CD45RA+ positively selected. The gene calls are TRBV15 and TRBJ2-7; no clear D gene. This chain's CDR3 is CATSRTGSLASYEQYF. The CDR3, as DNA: TGTGCCACCAGCAGGACCGGGTCCCTGGCCTCCTACGAGCAGTACTTC. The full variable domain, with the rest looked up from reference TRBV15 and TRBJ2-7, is DAMVIQNPRYQVTQFGKPVTLSCSQTLNHNVMYWYQQKSSQAPKLLFHYYDKDFNNEADTPDNFQSRRPNTSFCFLDIRSPGLGDTAMYLCATSRTGSLASYEQYFGPGTRLTVT.